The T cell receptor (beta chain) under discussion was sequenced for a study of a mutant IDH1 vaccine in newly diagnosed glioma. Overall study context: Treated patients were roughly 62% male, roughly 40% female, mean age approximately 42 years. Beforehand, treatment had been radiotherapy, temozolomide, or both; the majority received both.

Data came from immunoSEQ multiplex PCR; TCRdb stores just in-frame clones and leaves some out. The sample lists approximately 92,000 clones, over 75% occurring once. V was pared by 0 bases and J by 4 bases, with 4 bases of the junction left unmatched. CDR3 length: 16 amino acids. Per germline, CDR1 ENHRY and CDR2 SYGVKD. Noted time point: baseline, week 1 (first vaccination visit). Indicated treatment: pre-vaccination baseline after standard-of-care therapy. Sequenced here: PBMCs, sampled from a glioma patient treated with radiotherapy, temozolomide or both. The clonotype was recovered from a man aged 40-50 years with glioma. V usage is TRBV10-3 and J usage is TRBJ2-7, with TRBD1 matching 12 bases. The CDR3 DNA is TGTGCCATCAGTGAGTCGGGGGGACAGGGGGCATACGAGCAGTACTTC. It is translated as CAISESGGQGAYEQYF.